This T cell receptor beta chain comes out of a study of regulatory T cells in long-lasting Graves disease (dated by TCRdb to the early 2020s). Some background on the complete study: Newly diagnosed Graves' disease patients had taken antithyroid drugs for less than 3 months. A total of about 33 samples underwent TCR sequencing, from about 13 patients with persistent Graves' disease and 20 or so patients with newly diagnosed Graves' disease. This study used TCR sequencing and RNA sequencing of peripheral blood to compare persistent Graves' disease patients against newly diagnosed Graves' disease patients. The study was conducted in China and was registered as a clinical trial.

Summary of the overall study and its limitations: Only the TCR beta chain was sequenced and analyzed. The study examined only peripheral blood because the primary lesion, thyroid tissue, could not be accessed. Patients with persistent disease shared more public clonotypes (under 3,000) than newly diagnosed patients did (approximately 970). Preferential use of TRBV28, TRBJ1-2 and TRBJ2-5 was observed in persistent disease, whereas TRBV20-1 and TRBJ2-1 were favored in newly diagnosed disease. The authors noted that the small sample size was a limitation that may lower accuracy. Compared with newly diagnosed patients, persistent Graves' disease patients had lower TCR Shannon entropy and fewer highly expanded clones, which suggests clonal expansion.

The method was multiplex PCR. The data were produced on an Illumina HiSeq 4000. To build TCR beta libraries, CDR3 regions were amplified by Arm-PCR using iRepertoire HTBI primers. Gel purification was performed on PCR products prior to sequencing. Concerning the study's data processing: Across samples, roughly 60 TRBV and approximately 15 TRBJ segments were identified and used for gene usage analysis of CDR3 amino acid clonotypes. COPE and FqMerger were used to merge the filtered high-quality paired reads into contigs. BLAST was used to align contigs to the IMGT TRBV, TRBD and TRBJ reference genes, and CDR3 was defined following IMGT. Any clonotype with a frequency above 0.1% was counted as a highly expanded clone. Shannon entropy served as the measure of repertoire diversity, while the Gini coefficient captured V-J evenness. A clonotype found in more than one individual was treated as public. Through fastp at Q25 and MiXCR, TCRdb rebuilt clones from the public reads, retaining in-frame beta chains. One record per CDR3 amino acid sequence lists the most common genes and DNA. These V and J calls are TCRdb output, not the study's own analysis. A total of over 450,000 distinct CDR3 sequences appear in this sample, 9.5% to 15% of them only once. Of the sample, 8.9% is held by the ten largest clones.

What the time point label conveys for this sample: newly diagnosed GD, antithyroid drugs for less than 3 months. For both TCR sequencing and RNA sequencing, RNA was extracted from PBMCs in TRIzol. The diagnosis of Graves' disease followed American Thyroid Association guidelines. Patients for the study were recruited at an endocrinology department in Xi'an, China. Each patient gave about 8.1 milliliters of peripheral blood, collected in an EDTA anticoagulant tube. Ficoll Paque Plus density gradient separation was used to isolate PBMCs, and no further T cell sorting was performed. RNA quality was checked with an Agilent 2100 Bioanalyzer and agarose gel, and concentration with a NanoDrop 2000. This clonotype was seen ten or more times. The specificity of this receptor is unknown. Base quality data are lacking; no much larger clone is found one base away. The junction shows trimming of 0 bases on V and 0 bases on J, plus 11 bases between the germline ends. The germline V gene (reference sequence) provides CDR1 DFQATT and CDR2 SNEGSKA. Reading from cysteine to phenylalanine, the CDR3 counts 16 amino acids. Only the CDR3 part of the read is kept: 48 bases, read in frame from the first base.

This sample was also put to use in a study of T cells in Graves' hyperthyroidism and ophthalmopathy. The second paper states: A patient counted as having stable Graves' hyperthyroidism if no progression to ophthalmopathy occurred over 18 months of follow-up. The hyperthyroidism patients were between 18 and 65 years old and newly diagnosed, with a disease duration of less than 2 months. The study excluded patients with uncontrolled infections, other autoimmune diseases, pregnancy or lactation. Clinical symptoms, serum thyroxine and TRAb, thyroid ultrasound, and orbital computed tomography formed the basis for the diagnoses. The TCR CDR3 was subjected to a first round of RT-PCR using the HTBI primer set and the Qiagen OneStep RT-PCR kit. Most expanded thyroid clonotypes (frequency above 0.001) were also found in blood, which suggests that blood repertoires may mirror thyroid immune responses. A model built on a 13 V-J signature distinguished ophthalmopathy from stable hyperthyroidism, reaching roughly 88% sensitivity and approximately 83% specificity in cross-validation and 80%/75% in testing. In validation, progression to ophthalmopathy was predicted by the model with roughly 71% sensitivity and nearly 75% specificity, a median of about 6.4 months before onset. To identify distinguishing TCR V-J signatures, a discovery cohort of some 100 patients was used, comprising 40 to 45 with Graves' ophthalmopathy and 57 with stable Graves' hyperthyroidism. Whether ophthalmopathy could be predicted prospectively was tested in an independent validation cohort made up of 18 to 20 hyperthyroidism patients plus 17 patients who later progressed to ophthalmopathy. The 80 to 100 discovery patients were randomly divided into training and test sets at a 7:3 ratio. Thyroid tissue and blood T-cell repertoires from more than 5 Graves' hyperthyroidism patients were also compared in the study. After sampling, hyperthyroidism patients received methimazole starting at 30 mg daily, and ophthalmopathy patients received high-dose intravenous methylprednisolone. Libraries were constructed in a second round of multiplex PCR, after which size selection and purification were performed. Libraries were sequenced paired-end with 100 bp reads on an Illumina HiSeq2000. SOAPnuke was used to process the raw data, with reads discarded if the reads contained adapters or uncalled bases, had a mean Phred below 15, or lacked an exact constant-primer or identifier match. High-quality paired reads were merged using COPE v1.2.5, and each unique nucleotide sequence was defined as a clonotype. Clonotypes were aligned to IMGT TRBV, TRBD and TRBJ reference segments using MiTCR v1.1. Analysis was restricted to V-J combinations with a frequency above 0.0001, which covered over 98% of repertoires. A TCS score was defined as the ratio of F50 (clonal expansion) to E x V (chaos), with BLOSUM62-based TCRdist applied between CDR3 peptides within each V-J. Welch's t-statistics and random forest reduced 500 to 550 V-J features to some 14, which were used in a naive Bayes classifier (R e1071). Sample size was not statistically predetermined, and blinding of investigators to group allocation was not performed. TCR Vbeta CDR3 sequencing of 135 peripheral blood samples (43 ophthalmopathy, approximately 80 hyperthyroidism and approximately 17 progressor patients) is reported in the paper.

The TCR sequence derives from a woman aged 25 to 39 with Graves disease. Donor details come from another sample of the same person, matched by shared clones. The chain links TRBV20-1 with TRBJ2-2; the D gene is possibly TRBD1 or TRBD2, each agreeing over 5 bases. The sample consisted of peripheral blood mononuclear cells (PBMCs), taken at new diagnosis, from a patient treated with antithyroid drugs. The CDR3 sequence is CSARDLMGANTGELFF. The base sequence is TGCAGTGCTAGAGATCTTATGGGGGCGAACACCGGGGAGCTGTTTTTT.